Below, one TCR beta chain is given with its context. Sequencing of TCR beta was undertaken in CD8+ and CD4+ T cells derived from blood. The multiple sclerosis control group consisted of treatment-naive patients whose relapsing-remitting disease, which was either stable or active, fulfilled revised McDonald criteria. Negative isolation was used for CD8+ and CD4+ T cells and FACS enrichment for TEMRA cells. These data are taken from a study of CD8 T cells in Susac syndrome. Roughly 0.45 to 1 ug RNA was reverse transcribed with random hexamers. By means of immunoSEQ multiplex PCR, TCR beta CDR3 spanning 54 Vbeta and 13 Jbeta underwent amplification. TCRdb passed the immunoSEQ multiplex PCR reads through MiXCR, listing each CDR3 protein once. This table holds about 300,000 distinct CDR3 sequences, about 90% found once. Sequenced sample: CD4+ T cells from PBMCs. This clonotype was obtained from a human donor with multiple sclerosis.

The CDR3 bases are TGTGCCAGCACCCCACGGACCGACTCTGGAAACACCATATATTTT. Translated, it gives CASTPRTDSGNTIYF. The V gene is TRBV2, the J gene TRBJ1-3; no reliable D call. This CDR3 is built from 15 residues. Germline-derived CDR1 and CDR2 are SNHLY and FYNNEI. V was shortened by 7 bases and J by 0 bases, with 13 bases between the two germline ends.